The 9 T cell receptor beta chains below were found in one sample sequenced in a study of T cell responses to AZD1222 COVID-19 vaccine. Libraries were prepared by immunoSEQ multiplex PCR; TCRdb keeps only in-frame clonotypes and omits some of them. The sample yields some 150,000 clones, just over 90% seen once. The sample in question was peripheral blood, obtained on day 0 of AZD1222 vaccination. The source is an adult in good health.

V usage is TRBV11-3 and J usage is TRBJ2-1, with 9 bases that match TRBD1. J lost 8 bases, V lost 5 bases, and 16 bases had no gene match. Germline lookup yields CDR1 SGHNT and CDR2 YENEEA. The CDR3 contains 17 residues. The CDR3 reads CASSPGRGDRVRYEQFF. In DNA form, the CDR3 reads TGTGCCAGCAGCCCTGGGAGAGGGGACAGGGTTAGGTATGAGCAGTTCTTC. Full variable domain (remainder filled in from reference TRBV11-3 and TRBJ2-1): EAGVVQSPRYKIIEKKQPVAFWCNPISGHNTLYWYLQNLGQGPELLIRYENEEAVDDSQLPKDRFSAERLKGVDSTLKIQPAELGDSAVYLCASSPGRGDRVRYEQFFGPGTRLTVL.

J is TRBJ2-2 and V is TRBV9; D uncertain. Germline V gene sequence: CDR1 SGDLS, CDR2 YYNGEE. V was shortened by 0 bases and J by 5 bases, with 11 bases between the two germline ends. The CDR3 contains 15 residues. CDR3 in amino acids: CASSVVPDGTGELFF. In DNA, the CDR3 is TGTGCCAGCAGCGTAGTTCCCGATGGGACCGGGGAGCTGTTTTTT.

The gene calls are TRBV7-6 and TRBJ2-2; D is unclear. CDR3 length: 11 amino acids. V lost 8 bases to trimming and J lost 6 bases, with 7 bases between them. Germline V CDR1 and CDR2: SGHVS, FNYEAQ. The CDR3 sequence: CASVGSGELFF. CDR3 coding DNA: TGTGCCAGCGTAGGCTCCGGGGAGCTGTTTTTT.

This chain connects TRBV7-2 to TRBJ1-2; 9 nucleotides line up with TRBD1. The germline gives CDR1 SGHTA, CDR2 FQGNSA. Unmatched junction bases numbered 11, after V lost 4 bases and J lost 8 bases. This CDR3 region has 15 residues. The CDR3 loop reads CASSSSGTGYEGYTF. The CDR3 nucleotides are TGTGCCAGCAGCTCCTCCGGGACAGGGTACGAAGGCTACACCTTC.

The gene calls are TRBV5-5 and TRBJ2-7, with D unclear. The germline CDR1 and CDR2 sequences are SGHKS and YYEKEE (reference sequence). The CDR3 loop spans 12 amino acids. V was clipped by 4 bases and J by 6 bases, with 11 bases between them. CDR3 nucleotides: TGTGCCAGCAGCCTGGGTCCCGTCGAGCAGTACTTC. This encodes CASSLGPVEQYF.

The chain combines TRBV7-3 with TRBJ2-7, with 8 nucleotides matching TRBD2. The CDR3 has 16 residues. With V trimmed by 3 bases and J by 4 bases, 11 bases remained unmatched. Germline CDR1 and CDR2: SGHTA and FQGTGA. CDR3 coding DNA: TGTGCCAGCAGCTTCCAAGGGAGCGGGGGAGGTTACGAGCAGTACTTC. It codes for CASSFQGSGGGYEQYF.

This chain uses TRBV2 with TRBJ2-1; 10 bases are shared with TRBD2. The CDR3 contains 16 residues. Losses at the gene ends were 5 bases for V and 3 bases for J; bases not matched to a gene: 7. Germline CDR1 and CDR2: SNHLY and FYNNEI. CDR3 loop: CASSRAGGPVYNEQFF. CDR3 bases: TGTGCCAGCAGTCGAGCGGGAGGGCCGGTCTACAATGAGCAGTTCTTC.

The chain links TRBV5-4 to TRBJ1-2; 8 bases align to TRBD1. The J segment lost 6 bases and the V segment lost 6 bases, leaving 7 bases of the junction unmatched. Germline lookup yields CDR1 SGHNT and CDR2 YYREEE (reference sequence). The length of the CDR3 is 13 residues. CDR3 residues: CASTSGQADGYTF. The CDR3 coding sequence is TGTGCCAGCACCTCGGGACAGGCTGATGGCTACACCTTC.

The chain links TRBV5-1 to TRBJ2-7; 8 bases match TRBD2. Germline V gene sequence: CDR1 SGHRS, CDR2 YFSETQ. The V segment lost 1 base and the J segment 2 bases; nucleotides outside the gene matches: 5. The CDR3 sequence is 15 residues long. CDR3 coding DNA: TGCGCCAGCAGCTTGTCACTAGCGGACCCCTACGAGCAGTACTTC. This translates into CASSLSLADPYEQYF.